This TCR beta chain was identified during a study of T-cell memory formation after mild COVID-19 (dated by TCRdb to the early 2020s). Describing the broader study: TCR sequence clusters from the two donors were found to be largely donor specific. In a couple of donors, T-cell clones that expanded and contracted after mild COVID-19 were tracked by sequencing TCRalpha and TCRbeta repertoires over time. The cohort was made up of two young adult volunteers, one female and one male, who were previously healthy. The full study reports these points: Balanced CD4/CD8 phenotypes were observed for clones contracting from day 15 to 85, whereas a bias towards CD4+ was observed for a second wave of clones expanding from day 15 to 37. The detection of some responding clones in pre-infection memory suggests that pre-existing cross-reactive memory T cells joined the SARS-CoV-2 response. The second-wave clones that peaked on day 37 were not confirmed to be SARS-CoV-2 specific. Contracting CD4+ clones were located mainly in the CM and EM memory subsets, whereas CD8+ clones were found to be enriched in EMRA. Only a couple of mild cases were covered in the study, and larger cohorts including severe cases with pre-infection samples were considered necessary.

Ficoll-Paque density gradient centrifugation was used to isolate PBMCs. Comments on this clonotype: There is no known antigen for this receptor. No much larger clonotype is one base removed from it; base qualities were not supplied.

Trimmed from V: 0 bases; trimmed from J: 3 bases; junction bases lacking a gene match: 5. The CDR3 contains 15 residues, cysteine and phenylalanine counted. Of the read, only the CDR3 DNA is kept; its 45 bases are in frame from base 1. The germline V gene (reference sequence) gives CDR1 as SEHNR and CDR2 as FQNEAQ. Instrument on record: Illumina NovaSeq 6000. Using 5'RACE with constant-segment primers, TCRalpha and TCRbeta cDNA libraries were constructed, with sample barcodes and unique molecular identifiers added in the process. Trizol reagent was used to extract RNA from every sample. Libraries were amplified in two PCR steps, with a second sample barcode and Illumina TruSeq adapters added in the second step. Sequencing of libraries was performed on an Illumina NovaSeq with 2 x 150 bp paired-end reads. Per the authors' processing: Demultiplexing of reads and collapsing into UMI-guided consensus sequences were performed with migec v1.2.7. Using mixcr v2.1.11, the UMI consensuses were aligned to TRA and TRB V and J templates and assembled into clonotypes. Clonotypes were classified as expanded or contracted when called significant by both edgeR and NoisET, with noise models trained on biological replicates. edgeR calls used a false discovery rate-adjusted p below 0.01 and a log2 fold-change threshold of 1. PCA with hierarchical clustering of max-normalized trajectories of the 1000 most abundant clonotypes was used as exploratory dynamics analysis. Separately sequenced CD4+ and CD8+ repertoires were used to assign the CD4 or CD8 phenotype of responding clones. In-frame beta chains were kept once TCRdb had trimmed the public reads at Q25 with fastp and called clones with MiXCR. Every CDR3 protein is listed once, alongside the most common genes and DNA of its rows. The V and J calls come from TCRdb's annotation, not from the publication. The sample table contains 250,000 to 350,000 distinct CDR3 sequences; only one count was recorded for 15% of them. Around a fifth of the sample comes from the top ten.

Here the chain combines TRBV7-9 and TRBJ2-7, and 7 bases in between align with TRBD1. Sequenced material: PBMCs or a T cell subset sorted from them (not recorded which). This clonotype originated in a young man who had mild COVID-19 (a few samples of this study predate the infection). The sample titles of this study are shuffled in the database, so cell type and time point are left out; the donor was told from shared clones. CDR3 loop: CASSLASTGNYEQYF. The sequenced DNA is TGTGCCAGCAGCTTAGCTTCGACAGGGAACTACGAGCAGTACTTC.